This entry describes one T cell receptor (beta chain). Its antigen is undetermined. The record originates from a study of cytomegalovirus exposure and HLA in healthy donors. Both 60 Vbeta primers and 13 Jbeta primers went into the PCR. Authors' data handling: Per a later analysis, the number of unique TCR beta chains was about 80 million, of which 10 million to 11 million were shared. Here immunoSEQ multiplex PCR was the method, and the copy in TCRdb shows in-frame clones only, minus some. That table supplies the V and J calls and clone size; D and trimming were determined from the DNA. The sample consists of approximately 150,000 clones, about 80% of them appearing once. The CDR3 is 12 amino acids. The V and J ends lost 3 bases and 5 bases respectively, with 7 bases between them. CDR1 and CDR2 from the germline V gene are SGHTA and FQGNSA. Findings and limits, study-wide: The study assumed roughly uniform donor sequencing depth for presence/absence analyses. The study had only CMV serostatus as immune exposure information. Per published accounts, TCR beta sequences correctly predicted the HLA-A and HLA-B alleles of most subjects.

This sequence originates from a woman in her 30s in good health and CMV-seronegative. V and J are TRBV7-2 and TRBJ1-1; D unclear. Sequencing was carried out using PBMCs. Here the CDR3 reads CASSLSETEAFF. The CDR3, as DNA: TGTGCCAGCAGCTTGAGCGAAACTGAAGCTTTCTTT.